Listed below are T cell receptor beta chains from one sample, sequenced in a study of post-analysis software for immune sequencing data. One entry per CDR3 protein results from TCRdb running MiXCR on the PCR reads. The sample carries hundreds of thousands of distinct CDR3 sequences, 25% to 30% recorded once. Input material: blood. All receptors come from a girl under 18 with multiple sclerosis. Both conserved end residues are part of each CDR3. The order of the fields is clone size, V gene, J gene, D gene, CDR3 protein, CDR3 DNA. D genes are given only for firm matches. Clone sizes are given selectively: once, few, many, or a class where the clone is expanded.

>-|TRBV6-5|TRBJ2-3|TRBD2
CASSYSPLAESTDTQYF
TGTGCCAGCAGTTACTCGCCGCTAGCGGAAAGCACAGATACGCAGTATTTT
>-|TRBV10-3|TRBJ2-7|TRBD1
CAISSGQGAEQYF
TGTGCCATCAGTTCAGGACAGGGAGCTGAGCAGTACTTC
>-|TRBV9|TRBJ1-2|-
CAGTRGGIDGYTF
TGTGCCGGCACCCGTGGGGGAATAGATGGCTACACCTTC
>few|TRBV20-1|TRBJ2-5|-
CSARKGFGGETQYF
TGCAGTGCCAGAAAAGGGTTTGGCGGAGAGACCCAGTACTTC
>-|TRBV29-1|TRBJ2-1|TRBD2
CSVDGLAGGSWTYNEQFF
TGCAGCGTTGATGGGCTAGCGGGAGGGTCGTGGACCTACAATGAGCAGTTCTTC
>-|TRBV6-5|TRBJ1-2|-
CASGAAWDNPGYTF
TGTGCCAGCGGAGCAGCCTGGGACAACCCTGGCTACACCTTC
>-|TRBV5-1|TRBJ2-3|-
CASSLRTATDTQYF
TGCGCCAGCAGCTTGAGGACAGCTACAGATACGCAGTATTTT
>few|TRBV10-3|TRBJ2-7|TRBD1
CAISEWGTGAYEQYF
TGTGCCATCAGTGAGTGGGGGACAGGGGCGTACGAGCAGTACTTC
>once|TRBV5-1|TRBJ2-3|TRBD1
CASSLDRDRNTDAQYF
TGCGCCAGCAGCTTGGATCGGGACAGAAACACAGATGCGCAGTATTTT
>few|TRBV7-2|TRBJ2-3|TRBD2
CASSLTGGSLRDTQYF
TGTGCCAGCAGCTTAACGGGAGGCTCACTCAGAGATACGCAGTATTTT
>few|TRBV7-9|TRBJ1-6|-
CATQWSVDSPLHF
TGTGCCACCCAGTGGTCTGTGGATTCACCCCTCCACTTT
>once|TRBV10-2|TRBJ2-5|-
CASSDDGSMGETQYF
TGCGCCAGCAGTGATGACGGGTCGATGGGGGAGACCCAGTACTTC
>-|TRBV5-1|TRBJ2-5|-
CASSAGQWETQYF
TGCGCCAGCAGCGCGGGACAGTGGGAGACCCAGTACTTC
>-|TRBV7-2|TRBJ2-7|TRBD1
CASSSRTGRYEQYF
TGTGCCAGCAGCTCCCGGACAGGGAGGTACGAGCAGTACTTC
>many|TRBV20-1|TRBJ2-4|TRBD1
CSARGQPKNIQYF
TGCAGTGCTAGGGGACAGCCAAAAAACATTCAGTACTTC
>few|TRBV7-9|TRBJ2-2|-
CASSLARGPANTGELFF
TGTGCCAGCAGCTTAGCGCGGGGTCCGGCGAACACCGGGGAGCTGTTTTTT
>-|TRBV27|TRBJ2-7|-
CASSSPGTPTYEQYF
TGTGCCAGCAGTTCCCCAGGGACCCCCACCTACGAGCAGTACTTC
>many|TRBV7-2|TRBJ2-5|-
CASSLARAETQYF
TGTGCCAGCAGCTTAGCCAGGGCAGAGACCCAGTACTTC
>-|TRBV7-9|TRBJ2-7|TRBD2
CASSLRLAGAISYEQYF
TGTGCCAGCAGCCTTAGACTAGCGGGAGCCATCTCCTACGAGCAGTACTTC
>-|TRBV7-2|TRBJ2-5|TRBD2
CASSGGLAGGQETQYF
TGTGCCAGCAGCGGCGGACTAGCGGGGGGTCAAGAGACCCAGTACTTC
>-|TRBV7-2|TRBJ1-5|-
CASSSGEGLNQPQHF
TGTGCCAGCAGCAGTGGGGAGGGACTCAATCAGCCCCAGCATTTT
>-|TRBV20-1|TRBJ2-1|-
CSAQATSSSYNEQFF
TGCAGTGCACAAGCCACCTCGAGCTCCTACAATGAGCAGTTCTTC
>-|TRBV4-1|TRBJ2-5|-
CASSQLDTRETQYF
TGCGCCAGCAGCCAACTGGACACCCGCGAGACCCAGTACTTC
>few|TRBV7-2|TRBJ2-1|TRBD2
CASSSRLSAGGSYNEQFF
TGTGCCAGCAGCTCGAGGCTCTCAGCGGGAGGATCCTACAATGAGCAGTTCTTC
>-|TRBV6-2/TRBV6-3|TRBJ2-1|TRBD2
CASSRLAGETYNEQFF
TGTGCCAGCAGCCGACTAGCGGGAGAAACCTACAATGAGCAGTTCTTC
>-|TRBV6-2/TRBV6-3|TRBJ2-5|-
CASSYSLGQLQETQYF
TGTGCCAGCAGTTACTCCCTCGGGCAGCTACAAGAGACCCAGTACTTC
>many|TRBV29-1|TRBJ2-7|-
CSVRQNWEQYF
TGCAGCGTTCGACAGAATTGGGAGCAGTACTTC
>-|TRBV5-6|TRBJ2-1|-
CASSPGGGGRFNEQFF
TGTGCCAGCAGCCCCGGGGGAGGTGGACGGTTCAATGAGCAGTTCTTC
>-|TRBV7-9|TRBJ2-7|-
CASSLVDRNNEQYF
TGTGCCAGCAGCTTAGTTGACAGAAACAATGAGCAGTACTTC
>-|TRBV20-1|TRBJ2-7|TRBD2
CSASTGLAASAGYF
TGCAGTGCTAGTACGGGACTAGCGGCCTCCGCTGGGTACTTC
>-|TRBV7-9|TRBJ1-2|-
CASSLGPLAGQGYTF
TGTGCCAGCAGCTTAGGCCCGTTGGCAGGGCAGGGCTACACCTTC
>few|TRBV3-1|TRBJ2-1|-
CASSQERLITHGEQFF
TGTGCCAGCAGCCAAGAACGTCTGATAACCCACGGTGAGCAGTTCTTC
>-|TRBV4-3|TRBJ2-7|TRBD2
CASSQDRDYNEQYF
TGCGCCAGCAGCCAAGACCGGGACTACAATGAGCAGTACTTC
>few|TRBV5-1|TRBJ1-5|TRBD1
CASSLSAGRGLIWDQPQHF
TGCGCCAGCAGCTTGAGTGCCGGCAGGGGGCTGATATGGGATCAGCCCCAGCATTTT
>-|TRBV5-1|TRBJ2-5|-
CASSLAGLYQETQYF
TGCGCCAGCAGCTTGGCCGGACTGTACCAAGAGACCCAGTACTTC
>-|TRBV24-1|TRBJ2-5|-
CATSALVGEQYF
TGTGCCACCAGTGCATTGGTTGGTGAGCAGTACTTC
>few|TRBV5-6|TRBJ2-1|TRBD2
CASSPPRLAVYNEQFF
TGTGCCAGCAGCCCCCCAAGACTAGCGGTCTACAATGAGCAGTTCTTC
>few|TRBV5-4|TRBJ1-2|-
CASSFWTDYGYTF
TGTGCCAGCAGCTTCTGGACAGACTATGGCTACACCTTC
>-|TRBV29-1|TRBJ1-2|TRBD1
CSVWDSGYTF
TGCAGCGTGTGGGACAGCGGCTACACCTTC
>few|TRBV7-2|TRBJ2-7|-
CASSLEIQSLGGEQYF
TGTGCCAGCAGCTTAGAAATACAGTCCCTAGGAGGCGAGCAGTACTTC
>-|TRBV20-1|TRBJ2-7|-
CSALQKAYEQYF
TGCAGTGCTCTGCAGAAGGCCTACGAGCAGTACTTC
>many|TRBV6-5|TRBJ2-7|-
CASSYDYEQYF
TGTGCCAGCAGTTACGACTACGAGCAGTACTTC
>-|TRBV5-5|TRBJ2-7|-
CASSPEGGARLTYEQYF
TGTGCCAGCAGCCCCGAGGGTGGTGCGCGCTTAACCTACGAGCAGTACTTC
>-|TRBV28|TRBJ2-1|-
CASSLHIEQFF
TGTGCCAGCAGTTTACATATTGAGCAGTTCTTC
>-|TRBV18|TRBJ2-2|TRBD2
CASSPLSGSNTGELFF
TGTGCCAGCTCACCTCTTAGCGGGAGTAACACCGGGGAGCTGTTTTTT
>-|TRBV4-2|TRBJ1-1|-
CASSRDPFEAFF
TGTGCCAGCAGCCGGGACCCATTTGAAGCTTTCTTT
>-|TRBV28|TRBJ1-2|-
CASTLGMMAGKSPRGYTF
TGTGCCAGCACCCTGGGTATGATGGCAGGGAAATCTCCGCGTGGCTACACCTTC
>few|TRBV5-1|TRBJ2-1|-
CASSSPGTYNEQFF
TGCGCCAGCAGCAGCCCAGGGACATACAATGAGCAGTTCTTC